Below, 27 T cell receptor beta chains from the same sample are listed, as sequenced in a study of blood T cell repertoires in COVID-19 (dated by TCRdb to 2019 to 2021). Libraries were prepared through the immunoSEQ multiplex PCR assay. The table comes from immuneACCESS by way of TCRdb, which keeps in-frame sequences with V and J called. Part of the clones is missing from these tables; in studies checked, under half for an unresolved V gene and the rest for unknown reasons. This sample comprises around 150,000 clones, around 80% of them detected only once. About 24% of the sample is in the top ten clones. Sequenced material: peripheral blood. These receptors all come from a woman of 80 years or more with acute or convalescent COVID-19.

The chain recombines TRBV30 with TRBJ2-3, with D perhaps TRBD2 (5 bases). V was clipped by 3 bases and J by 4 bases, with 5 bases between them. This CDR3 has 11 amino acids. CDR1 is GTSNPN and CDR2 is SVGIG in the germline V gene (reference sequence). CDR3 coding DNA: TGTGCCTGGAGGGACTCAGATACGCAGTATTTT. Its translation is CAWRDSDTQYF. Full variable domain (remainder filled in from reference TRBV30 and TRBJ2-3): SQTIHQWPATLVQPVGSPLSLECTVEGTSNPNLYWYRQAAGRGLQLLFYSVGIGQISSEVPQNLSASRPQDRQFILSSKKLLLSDSGFYLCAWRDSDTQYFGPGTRLTVL.

The chain couples TRBV6-4 to TRBJ2-2, with 12 bases lining up with TRBD2. The germline gives CDR1 MRHNA, CDR2 SNTAGT. The CDR3 totals 18 residues. With V trimmed by 4 bases and J by 5 bases, 11 bases remained unmatched. CDR3 region: CASSGRLAGGPRTGELFF. For the CDR3, the DNA is TGTGCCAGCAGTGGCCGTCTAGCGGGAGGGCCACGGACCGGGGAGCTGTTTTTT.

This rearrangement joins TRBV2 to TRBJ1-1; TRBD1 agrees at 7 bases. Germline-derived CDR1 and CDR2 are SNHLY and FYNNEI. This CDR3 has 15 amino acids. V gave up 6 bases and J gave up 0 bases; unmatched junction bases: 7. CDR3 DNA sequence: TGTGCCAGCAGCCTTACAGGGGACCTGAACACTGAAGCTTTCTTT. This encodes CASSLTGDLNTEAFF. The whole variable domain, filled in from reference TRBV2 and TRBJ1-1, reads EPEVTQTPSHQVTQMGQEVILRCVPISNHLYFYWYRQILGQKVEFLVSFYNNEISEKSEIFDDQFSVERPDGSNFTLKIRSTKLEDSAMYFCASSLTGDLNTEAFFGQGTRLTVV.

This clone was picked up a small number of times. V is TRBV6-6 and J is TRBJ2-3, with D possibly being TRBD1 (5 bases). Germline CDR1 and CDR2: MNHNY and SVGAGI (reference sequence). The CDR3 loop spans 12 amino acids. V shed 6 bases and J shed 2 bases, with 6 bases lying between them. DNA of the CDR3: TGTGCCAGCAGGGGGCCCACAGATACGCAGTATTTT. Translating gives CASRGPTDTQYF.

The chain employs TRBV15 and TRBJ2-2; 7 nucleotides line up with TRBD2. This CDR3 has 16 residues. V lost 3 bases to trimming and J lost 5 bases; unmatched junction nucleotides: 9. Germline V gene sequence: CDR1 LNHNV, CDR2 YYDKDF (reference sequence). The CDR3 is CATSSPGGGVTGELFF. Written as DNA, the CDR3 is TGTGCCACCAGCAGTCCAGGCGGGGGTGTGACCGGGGAGCTGTTTTTT.

This clone was counted a single time. The V and J genes are TRBV19 and TRBJ2-3; no clear D. Trimming removed 3 bases at V and 4 bases at J, with 11 bases between. The CDR3 spans 14 residues. The germline V gene encodes CDR1 LNHDA and CDR2 SQIVND (reference sequence). CDR3 nucleotide sequence: TGTGCCAGTAGTATTCTAGGAGATCCAGATACGCAGTATTTT. Its protein product is CASSILGDPDTQYF.

The chain is built from TRBV5-4 and TRBJ1-5, with D possibly being TRBD1 (5 bases). V was shortened by 0 bases and J by 3 bases, with 7 bases between the two germline ends. The germline gives CDR1 SGHNT, CDR2 YYREEE (reference sequence). The CDR3 has 14 residues. CDR3 coding DNA: TGTGCCAGCAGCTTGGAAGGGGTCAATCAGCCCCAGCATTTT. Translating gives CASSLEGVNQPQHF. Drawing the rest from reference TRBV5-4 and TRBJ1-5, the complete variable domain is ETGVTQSPTHLIKTRGQQVTLRCSSQSGHNTVSWYQQALGQGPQFIFQYYREEENGRGNFPPRFSGLQFPNYSSELNVNALELDDSALYLCASSLEGVNQPQHFGDGTRLSIL.

CDR3 residues: CSVEDKRAGRGETQYF. The CDR3 DNA reads as TGCAGCGTTGAAGATAAGAGGGCAGGGCGGGGAGAGACCCAGTACTTC. The rearrangement uses TRBV29-1 and TRBJ2-5; perhaps TRBD2 as D (6 bases). There are 16 residues in the CDR3. V dropped 0 bases and J dropped 4 bases, with 18 bases sitting between them. Germline CDR1 is SQVTM and CDR2 is ANQGSEA.

The J gene is TRBJ2-2, the V gene TRBV19, with D tentatively TRBD2 (6 bases). The CDR3 contains 17 residues. Trimming cost V 2 bases and J 5 bases, with 18 bases left between them. Germline loops: CDR1 LNHDA, CDR2 SQIVND (reference sequence). The CDR3 DNA is TGTGCCAGTAGTATACCGACCCCTTCGGGGGTAACCGGGGAGCTGTTTTTT. It specifies CASSIPTPSGVTGELFF.

V and J are TRBV19 and TRBJ2-7; 11 bases fit TRBD2. Trimming at V came to 3 bases and at J to 1 base, leaving 2 bases not matched to a gene. CDR3 size: 15 residues. CDR1 is LNHDA and CDR2 is SQIVND in the germline V gene (reference sequence). As DNA, the CDR3 is TGTGCCAGTAGTATTGGGACTAGCGGTTCCTACGAGCAGTACTTC. As protein: CASSIGTSGSYEQYF.

V is TRBV18 and J is TRBJ2-7, with 8 nucleotides matching TRBD1. The CDR3 totals 14 residues. The junction had 8 bases not matched to a gene; V was cut back by 5 bases and J by 5 bases. The V gene's germline CDR1 is KGHSH and CDR2 LQKENI. CDR3 sequence reads: CASSVGQGFDEQYF. The CDR3, as DNA: TGTGCCAGCTCAGTAGGACAGGGTTTCGACGAGCAGTACTTC.

The chain carries TRBV5-1 and TRBJ2-3; D perhaps matches TRBD2 (5 bases). The CDR3 contains 11 residues. The germline V gene has CDR1 SGHRS and CDR2 YFSETQ. V lost 6 bases to trimming and J lost 4 bases, with 6 bases between them. CDR3 protein: CASTRADTQYF. CDR3 DNA: TGCGCCAGCACGAGGGCAGATACGCAGTATTTT.

V gene TRBV5-4 combines with J gene TRBJ1-2; a weak D match, TRBD1 (6 bases). Germline V gene lookup returns CDR1 SGHNT and CDR2 YYREEE (reference sequence). This CDR3 region has 16 residues. The V and J ends lost 4 bases and 2 bases respectively, with 18 bases between them. CDR3: CASSAPAQGENYGYTF. The CDR3 coding sequence is TGTGCCAGCAGCGCACCAGCACAGGGTGAAAACTATGGCTACACCTTC.

The rearrangement uses TRBV3-1 (or the pseudogene TRBV3-2) and TRBJ1-1; TRBD1 agrees at 9 bases. Germline V gives CDR1 LGHDT, CDR2 YNNKEL (reference sequence). The CDR3 length is 17 residues. Germline trimming cut 4 bases from V and 3 bases from J; bases unmatched to any gene: 12. CDR3 nucleotide sequence: TGTGCCAGCAGCCGTACTCGACCGACAGGGGGGGACACTGAAGCTTTCTTT. It translates to CASSRTRPTGGDTEAFF.

The chain recombines TRBV3-1 (or the pseudogene TRBV3-2) with TRBJ2-3; TRBD2 matches at 8 bases. This CDR3 is built from 18 residues. Looked up from germline, CDR1 is LGHDT and CDR2 is YNNKEL (reference sequence). J gave up 1 base and V 1 base, and 10 bases lay outside the gene matches. The CDR3 is CASSQADGLAAGTDTQYF. For the CDR3, the DNA is TGTGCCAGCAGCCAAGCGGACGGACTAGCAGCAGGCACAGATACGCAGTATTTT.

The CDR3 DNA reads as TGCAGCGCGACCCAGGGTTGGTCTGGAAACACCATATATTTT. Translation: CSATQGWSGNTIYF. The chain couples TRBV29-1 to TRBJ1-3, with D possibly being TRBD1 (5 bases). V was cut by 7 bases and J by 1 base, with 14 bases left in between. The germline CDR1 and CDR2 sequences are SQVTM and ANQGSEA. The CDR3 is 14 residues long.

This chain connects TRBV18 to TRBJ1-2, with 8 bases matching TRBD1. Germline V gene sequence: CDR1 KGHSH, CDR2 LQKENI. V lost 0 bases and J lost 8; bases outside the gene matches: 5. The CDR3 has 14 amino acids. This CDR3 is CASSPPTGEYGYTF. CDR3 coding DNA: TGTGCCAGCTCACCACCGACAGGGGAGTACGGCTACACCTTC.

This clone has just one count. The V and J genes are TRBV19 and TRBJ1-1, with TRBD1 matching 10 bases. This CDR3 contains 17 residues. Looked up from germline, CDR1 is LNHDA and CDR2 is SQIVND (reference sequence). V lost 6 bases, J lost 1 base, and 11 bases stayed unmatched. Written as DNA, the CDR3 is TGTGCCAGTAGCCCACGTCGGACAGGGGGGCGGAACACTGAAGCTTTCTTT. This gives the protein CASSPRRTGGRNTEAFF. Full variable domain (missing parts from reference TRBV19 and TRBJ1-1): DGGITQSPKYLFRKEGQNVTLSCEQNLNHDAMYWYRQDPGQGLRLIYYSQIVNDFQKGDIAEGYSVSREKKESFPLTVTSAQKNPTAFYLCASSPRRTGGRNTEAFFGQGTRLTVV.

V and J are TRBV3-1 (or the pseudogene TRBV3-2) and TRBJ2-1, with D unclear. This CDR3 region has 13 residues. V dropped 5 bases and J dropped 6 bases, with 11 bases sitting between them. The germline V gene encodes CDR1 LGHDT and CDR2 YNNKEL (reference sequence). The CDR3 nucleotides read TGTGCCAGCAGCTCCCCGACTGCCAATGAGCAGTTCTTC. Amino acid sequence: CASSSPTANEQFF.

In its sample, this clone was seen a few times. This chain links TRBV19 with TRBJ1-2, with 10 bases lining up with TRBD1. The trim removed 8 bases at V and 6 bases at J, leaving 6 bases unmatched. CDR1 and CDR2 from the germline V gene are LNHDA and SQIVND (reference sequence). The CDR3 contains 13 residues. Written as DNA, the CDR3 is TGTGCCAGTGAGAAGGGACAGGGGAATGGCTACACCTTC. It codes for CASEKGQGNGYTF.

The chain is built from TRBV3-1 (or the pseudogene TRBV3-2) and TRBJ2-1; weak D call: TRBD2 (6 bases). V was clipped by 3 bases and J by 0 bases, with 9 bases between them. CDR1 LGHDT and CDR2 YNNKEL come from the germline V gene (reference sequence). The CDR3 is 15 amino acids. CDR3 bases: TGTGCCAGCAGCCATAGCGGTAGCTCCTACAATGAGCAGTTCTTC. Its translation is CASSHSGSSYNEQFF.

The CDR3 reads CASSLSTGTANEKLFF. In DNA form, the CDR3 reads TGCGCCAGCAGCCTCTCAACCGGGACAGCTAATGAAAAACTGTTTTTT. The J gene is TRBJ1-4, the V gene TRBV5-1; 7 nucleotides agree with TRBD1. V trimming: 4 bases; J trimming: 3 bases; junction bases outside the gene matches: 9. Germline V gives CDR1 SGHRS, CDR2 YFSETQ. The CDR3 runs to 16 residues.

V is TRBV11-2 and J is TRBJ1-6; 7 bases align to TRBD1. The CDR3 runs 14 residues. CDR1 is SGHAT and CDR2 is FQNNGV in the germline V gene. Trimming cost V 5 bases and J 10 bases; bases outside gene matches: 8. The CDR3 DNA follows: TGTGCCAGCAGCCGCACAGGGGCCGGCTCACCCCTCCACTTT. Amino acids: CASSRTGAGSPLHF.

This clone was counted a single time. Other DNA sequences within the sample encode an identical CDR3. The chain uses TRBV9 and TRBJ1-3; D unclear. The V and J ends lost 0 bases and 1 base respectively, with 5 bases between them. The CDR3 has 14 residues. Germline-derived CDR1 and CDR2 are SGDLS and YYNGEE. The chain's CDR3 is CASSVDSSGNTIYF. The CDR3 nucleotides are TGTGCCAGCAGCGTAGACAGTTCTGGAAACACCATATATTTT.

The chain joins TRBV2 to TRBJ2-7, with a tentative D call TRBD1 (6 bases). V dropped 4 bases and J dropped 3 bases, with 25 bases sitting between them. Germline-derived CDR1 and CDR2 are SNHLY and FYNNEI. This CDR3 comprises 18 residues. The CDR3 bases are TGTGCCAGCAGTGCGGCGTGGCCCGACAGCCGAGGGGGCTACGAGCAGTACTTC. Protein sequence: CASSAAWPDSRGGYEQYF.

The gene calls are TRBV4-1 and TRBJ2-7; tentative D call: TRBD2 (5 bases). With 5 bases removed from V and 0 bases from J, the gap between germline ends came to 14 bases. Germline loops: CDR1 MGHRA, CDR2 YSYEKL. The CDR3 covers 15 residues. This CDR3 reads CASSRASGSSYEQYF. The CDR3 DNA reads as TGCGCCAGCAGCAGGGCCTCGGGATCCTCCTACGAGCAGTACTTC.

This clone was detected only a few times. The chain carries TRBV20-1 and TRBJ2-7, with 7 positions matching TRBD1. The junction had 6 bases not matched to a gene; V was cut back by 6 bases and J by 7 bases. The CDR3 covers 11 residues. CDR1 is DFQATT, CDR2 SNEGSKA, per germline (reference sequence). The chain's CDR3 is CSARQGFEQYF. CDR3 bases: TGCAGTGCAAGACAGGGTTTTGAGCAGTACTTC.